This TCR beta chain came from a study of T cells in narcolepsy. Study as a whole: Healthy controls were enrolled alongside patients with narcolepsy type 1 or type 2.

The CDR3 is made up of 14 amino acids. Germline assignment: CDR1 SGHTA and CDR2 FQGTGA. After removal of 3 bases from V and 4 bases from J, the junction contained 5 bases not matched to a gene. Repertoires were generated with immunoSEQ multiplex PCR, while TCRdb's copy carries only in-frame clones and drops some. The table includes about 30,000 clones, under 85% detected once. Study outcomes and limitations: Same-patient CSF and blood CD4+ T cell clonotypes included HCRT-specific and TRIB2-specific autoreactive ones. Blood of same and different patients, but not healthy controls, reportedly held recurring autoreactive clonotypes.

A note on this clone: What it binds is not known.

The receptor was isolated from a human donor with narcolepsy. V gene TRBV7-3 combines with J gene TRBJ1-1; 7 bases align to TRBD1. The sample was CD45RA- memory CD4+ T cells from PBMCs. The CDR3 region is CASSLTGSGTEAFF. DNA for the CDR3: TGTGCCAGCAGCTTGACAGGGAGTGGCACTGAAGCTTTCTTT.